This section outlines one T cell receptor beta chain sequence together with its context. Its antigen remains unidentified. The germline gene is not matched at one end of the junction; a read error may be the cause. Peripheral blood CD8+ and CD4+ T cells from healthy donors, Susac syndrome patients and multiple sclerosis patients were profiled using high-throughput TCR beta sequencing. Treatment-naive patients with stable or active relapsing-remitting disease fulfilling revised McDonald criteria were used as multiple sclerosis controls. Bulk CD8+ and CD4+ T cells were purified by magnetic negative isolation, while CD8+ TEMRA cells were enriched using FACS. Blood was drawn into EDTA tubes, processed within 24 hours, and PBMCs were isolated by density gradient centrifugation. PBMCs intended for TCR sequencing were cryopreserved in liquid nitrogen and were subsequently thawed in a 37 degrees C water bath. The sorted or isolated CD4+, CD8+ and CD8+ TEMRA cells had a purity of 90% or higher.

RNA was extracted with the RNeasy kit and about 0.5 to 1 ug was reverse transcribed using random hexamers. The immunoSEQ multiplex PCR assay, covering 54 Vbeta and 13 Jbeta segments, was used to amplify TCR beta CDR3 regions. PCR amplification bias was corrected using a synthetic template baseline for primer optimization and computational correction. The study's own analysis went as follows. Reads were annotated to V, D and J genes per IMGT and analyzed with immunoSEQ Analyzer, keeping only productive sequences. Clonality was computed as one minus Shannon entropy normalized by log2 of the number of productive unique sequences. For each patient and control, public and private clones were evaluated among the 100 most prevalent clones. A clone was defined as Susac-specific if it was absent from the healthy and MS cohorts, from 950 to 1,300 published viral clones and from other ImmuneACCESS disease sequences. The public reads were reprocessed in TCRdb via fastp at Q25 and MiXCR, keeping in-frame beta chains. A single entry per CDR3 protein holds the most common genes and DNA from its merged rows. In this record, the V and J calls reflect TCRdb's handling and not the investigators' own analysis. Recorded for this sample are about 150,000 distinct CDR3 sequences; 95% to 96% of them occurred a single time. 0.14% to 0.15% of the sample belongs to the ten largest clones.

The sample originates from a study of CD8 T cells in Susac syndrome (dated by TCRdb to between 2018 and 2021). About the investigation overall: Repertoire sequencing was used to test whether CD8+ T cell activation and differentiation in Susac syndrome was antigen driven. Clonality of the CD8+ T cell repertoire was compared between roughly twelve healthy donors, about 14 Susac syndrome patients and about 15 multiple sclerosis patients.

Spanning cysteine to phenylalanine, the CDR3 consists of 17 amino acids. The read is trimmed to its CDR3 DNA, 51 bases read in frame from base 1. For CDR1 and CDR2, the germline V gene (reference sequence) lists SSHAT and FNYEAQ. Here is what the overall study found, with its caveats: The number of individuals in the TCR sequencing and HLA analysis was acknowledged as relatively small.

Sample: CD8+ T cells from PBMCs. The TCR sequence derives from a human donor with multiple sclerosis. The V and J genes are TRBV7-7 and TRBJ2-1, with 8 central nucleotides matching TRBD2. The CDR3 region reads CASSPSGVGGGLNEQFF. The DNA reads as follows: TGTGCTAGCAGCCCCAGCGGGGTCGGGGGGGGACTCAATGAGCAGTTCTTC.